Below, one T cell receptor beta chain is given with its context. Its antigen remains unidentified. There are no base qualities to consult, and no much larger clone falls within one base. The CDR3, cysteine through phenylalanine, is 19 amino acids long. Just the 57-base CDR3 DNA is kept, in frame starting at base 1. V is pruned by 0 bases and J by 2 bases, leaving 13 bases of the junction without a gene match. CDR1 and CDR2 (SGHRS, YFSETQ) derive from the germline V gene. The sample belongs to a study of cytomegalovirus exposure and HLA in healthy donors (dated by TCRdb to 2016 to 2017). Regarding the complete study: An earlier analysis of approximately 600 of the donors reported about 290 Gb of sequence data and some 120 million unique TCR beta sequences from around 200 million T cells. An early release covering roughly 640 HLA-typed donors comprised about 300 gigabases of sequencing data and around 85 million unique TCR sequences. Of the roughly 400 genotyped donors, approximately 83% fell in the genetic ancestry cluster associated with self-reported Caucasian donors. The aim of the study was to test whether cataloging public T cell receptors could identify signatures of past pathogen exposure. The T cell repertoires of 700 or so subjects were profiled by immunosequencing and related to cytomegalovirus serostatus. Besides the first cohort of roughly 640 subjects, a separate validation cohort made up of roughly 120 different subjects was used. To predict cytomegalovirus infection status, the study brought together high-throughput TCR immunosequencing, statistical association of individual TCRs with disease status, and machine learning. In a later analysis, previously published TCR beta repertoires from about 670 donors were re-analyzed and high-resolution HLA genotyping was added so that TCR occurrence patterns could be studied. Rather than drawing on any new phenotypic data, the later analysis identified candidate immune exposures from TCR beta sequences and the way those sequences occurred across donors. An earlier analysis of several hundred of the donors applied high-throughput TCR beta sequencing to assess whether each TCR beta V gene segment acted as functional or pseudogenic. Donor age, sex, ethnicity and CMV serostatus were compiled together with the repertoire data. A later genetic analysis used genome-wide SNP genotypes for about 55% of the 666 donors, treating that subset as a discovery cohort. All discovery cohort repertoires had been generated on a single sequencing platform. Both class I and class II loci were covered by HLA typing, at four-digit resolution. Typing coverage varied by locus: 629-630 donors for A, B, C, DRB1 and DQB1; approximately 500 for DQA1; around 610 for DPA1; approximately 450 for DPB1. Several DR-DQ haplotypes were treated as single units for association and clustering because of strong linkage in the cohort. Among over 350 genotyped donors of the cohort, an average of roughly 240,000 unique TCR beta nucleotide sequences were sequenced per donor, roughly 20% of them non-productive. Beyond this particular receptor, the publication reports: In vitro tests confirmed that a few of the cytomegalovirus-associated TCR beta chains recognize cytomegalovirus antigens. In a later analysis, 15,000 to 20,000 TCR beta sequences were associated with specific HLA alleles at a false discovery rate of 0.05. A later analysis found that TCR association rates varied across HLA loci, with DRB1 alleles showing the most associated TCRs and HLA-C alleles the fewest. A further reported finding was that TCR beta sequences accurately predicted the HLA-A and HLA-B alleles for most subjects in the first cohort. The only immune exposure information available for the cohort was CMV serostatus. Most TCR sequences were observed very rarely across donors, whereas some public TCRs were present in many individuals. Compared with the approximately 670-donor mean, donors in an Asian-associated ancestry cluster had fewer N-insertions in productive TCRs, according to a later genetic analysis. Several of the top co-occurrence clusters appeared to be linked to parvovirus B19, influenza, CMV and Epstein-Barr virus, according to a later analysis. Most CMV-associated TCR beta chains appeared to be HLA-restricted in a later analysis, and the HLA associations seemed to be driven largely by CMV exposure. HLA typing was unavailable for some donors at each locus, so association tests used only the typed subset. Sequencing depth was assumed to be roughly uniform across donors in the presence/absence analyses, though that assumption may not hold. When HLA alleles, especially DR and DQ, strongly co-occurred, TCR associations were difficult to assign to individual alleles. The cohort was sequenced for TCR beta chains only, and without alpha or paired-chain data the features that could be detected were limited. Because counts were too low, some 16 rarely observed V segments, including chromosome 9 orphons, were excluded from the earlier analysis of 587 of the donors. The study gave a list of 150 to 200 TCR beta chains associated with cytomegalovirus. Because the 87-base-pair reads could not distinguish some IMGT-functional V segments, including TRBV6-2 and TRBV6-3, those segments were excluded. In an earlier analysis of around 600 of the donors, most TCR beta V segments were observed in productive rearrangements about 90% or about 30% of the time, broadly matching IMGT annotations. A later analysis found that HLA-associated TCR beta chains were more clonally expanded and had lower generation probabilities than equally common non-associated chains. A cluster of highly shared sequence variants was judged likely to represent a technical artifact of the sequencing pipeline. According to the authors, the approach could potentially be generalized to other disease states and immunological phenotypes. An association between a missense DCLRE1C variant and V-gene and J-gene trimming of TCR beta chains was found in a later genetic analysis and replicated in an independent cohort. In both the original and validation cohorts, the classifier was reported to diagnose cytomegalovirus status with high specificity and sensitivity. Correlated functional status among segregating V segments might be attributable to linkage disequilibrium, but an unknown experimental factor could not be ruled out.

Receptor amplification or capture employed the immunoSEQ multiplex PCR assay. For the multiplex PCR, a mixture combining 60 forward primers for TCR Vbeta segments and 13 reverse primers for TCR Jbeta segments was used. Amplification of the CDR3 region of rearranged TCR beta genes was performed with a multiplex PCR assay on genomic DNA. The Illumina HiSeq System was used to sequence the amplified TCR beta libraries as 87-base-pair reads. The study's own analysis went as follows. Across the 500 to 700 repertoires, a later analysis counted approximately 83 million unique TCR beta chains, 9 million to 14 million of which were shared by at least two donors. Raw reads were error-corrected and collapsed into unique sequences by a nearest-neighbor algorithm in which closely related sequences were merged to remove PCR and sequencing errors. CDR3 sequences were aligned to IMGT reference sequences to assign V, D and J gene segments. For a sequence to be retained, a match of at least six nucleotides to both a V gene segment and a J gene segment was required. Rearrangements were classified as productive when the CDR3 lacked stop codons and remained in frame with V and J, and all other rearrangements were classified as non-productive. Following IMGT convention, CDR3 was defined as the stretch from the second conserved V-encoded cysteine to the conserved J-encoded phenylalanine. In an earlier analysis of more than 550 of the donors, sequences lacking an unambiguous match to a single V gene segment were excluded. In an earlier analysis of approximately 590 of the donors, a V segment was called functional when productive rearrangements were above 56.7%, and segregating when the standard deviation between donors exceeded 5%. To diagnose cytomegalovirus status from the catalog of TCR beta chain sequences, a statistical classification framework was built. V and J gene assignment, in a later analysis, came from comparing TCR nucleotide sequences with IMGT/GENE-DB human TR gene sequences. A later analysis assigned CDR3 sequences and most-parsimonious VDJ recombination scenarios with the TCRdist pipeline. In a later analysis, each TCR beta chain was defined by its CDR3 amino acid sequence together with its V-gene family, and reads lacking a unique V-gene family were excluded. As a way to deal with suspected cross-contamination and a sequencing artifact, a later analysis dropped roughly 620 nucleotide sequences that were highly shared and had low generation probability. For each public chain, a later analysis derived a clonal expansion index from normalized ranks of inferred template counts within each repertoire. In a later analysis, generation probabilities were computed with a VDJ recombination model fitted to out-of-frame rearrangements, and the resulting probabilities were checked against IGoR. In a later analysis, TCR-TCR, TCR-HLA and TCR-CMV co-occurrence was scored with hypergeometric tests, and a repertoire-size bias correction was applied to TCR pairs. To estimate false discovery rates, a later analysis permuted the HLA or CMV assignments 20 times. A later analysis grouped co-occurring TCRs with DBSCAN, adding TCRdist sequence similarity when clustering within HLA-allele-positive subsets. For co-occurrence clustering, repertoires with fewer than 30,000 or more than 120,000 public chains were excluded, along with five repertoires with anomalous nucleotide sharing. TCRdb provides this immuneACCESS table in a form limited to in-frame rearrangements. Some clones are lacking; in checked studies, under half of them reflect an unresolved V gene, and why the rest are absent is not known. V and J calls and clone size are copied from that table; D and trimming were computed from the DNA. The sample profile shows about 180,000 clones; more than 60% of them were found once. The ten biggest clones cover over 1.1% of the sample.

The cohort was made up of around 720 healthy bone marrow donors. At the time of sampling, all cohort members were nominally healthy, though unrecorded immune exposures were likely present. The donor tested CMV seronegative and was one of the 352 seronegative cohort members. Every donor gave a peripheral blood sample, and the peripheral blood mononuclear cells from that sample were used for TCR beta sequencing. The Qiagen DNeasy Blood Extraction Kit was used to extract genomic DNA from the blood cell samples. Sequenced sample: PBMCs. Recombination connected TRBV5-1 to TRBJ2-5; 10 nucleotides in the junction match TRBD2. This clonotype was sampled from a man aged 18 to 35 in good health and CMV-seronegative. This receptor has the CDR3 CASSLGAASGGLLQETQYF. The DNA sequence is as follows: TGCGCCAGCAGCTTGGGTGCGGCTAGCGGGGGCCTCTTACAAGAGACCCAGTACTTC.